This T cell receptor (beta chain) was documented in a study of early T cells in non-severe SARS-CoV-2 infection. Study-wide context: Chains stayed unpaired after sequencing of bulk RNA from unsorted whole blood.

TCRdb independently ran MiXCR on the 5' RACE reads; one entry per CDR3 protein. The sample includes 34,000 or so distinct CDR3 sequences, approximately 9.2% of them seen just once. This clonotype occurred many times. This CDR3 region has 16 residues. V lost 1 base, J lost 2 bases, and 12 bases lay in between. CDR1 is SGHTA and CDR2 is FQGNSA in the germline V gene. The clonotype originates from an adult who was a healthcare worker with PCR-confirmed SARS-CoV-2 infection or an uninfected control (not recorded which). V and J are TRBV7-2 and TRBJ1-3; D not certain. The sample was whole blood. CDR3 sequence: CASSLVLLPPGNTIYF. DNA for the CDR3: TGTGCCAGCAGCTTAGTTTTACTCCCCCCTGGAAACACCATATATTTT. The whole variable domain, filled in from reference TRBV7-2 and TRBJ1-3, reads GAGVSQSPSNKVTEKGKDVELRCDPISGHTALYWYRQSLGQGLEFLIYFQGNSAPDKSGLPSDRFSAERTGGSVSTLTIQRTQQEDSAVYLCASSLVLLPPGNTIYFGEGSWLTVV.